This T cell receptor beta chain originates from a study of T cells after yellow fever vaccination (dated by TCRdb to the late 2010s). Regarding the complete study: The SMART-Seq v4 Ultra Low Input RNA kit was used to prepare libraries from fractions with low cell numbers. Bulk PBMC replicates and cell subsets were isolated from blood drawn at multiple timepoints before and after both primary and secondary immunization. Two healthy male donors, one aged 18 to 30 and one aged 30 to 39 years, were included in the cohort. To track T-cell clones before and after primary and booster YFV17D yellow fever vaccination, bulk TCR alpha and beta repertoires were sequenced longitudinally.

From V the trimming removes 1 base and from J it removes 5 bases, while the gene matches leave 16 bases of the junction unaccounted for. Sequences MDHEN (CDR1) and SYDVKM (CDR2) are obtained from the germline V gene. From its cysteine to its phenylalanine, the CDR3 spans 18 amino acids. The retained sequence is limited to the CDR3, 54 bases, with the frame set at the first base. TCR cDNA was synthesized by 5'RACE template switching, through which a universal primer site and unique molecular identifiers were introduced. cDNA synthesis was primed from both the TCR alpha and TCR beta constant segments. Two PCR steps were used to amplify libraries, with sample barcodes and sequencing adapters being added in the second step. Sequencing of libraries was done on Illumina HiSeq 2500 (2x100 bp) or NovaSeq (2x150 bp). On the authors' methods: Demultiplexing of reads and collapsing into UMI consensus sequences were performed with MIGEC, and V(D)J alignment was carried out with MiXCR. Vaccine-responding clonotypes were identified with edgeR using replicate PBMC samples, with FDR below 0.01 and a log2 fold change above 5 up to day 15 being required. Bulk clonotypes were assigned CD4 or CD8 identity according to which sequenced CD4 or CD8 repertoire held them at higher abundance. TCRdb's own reprocessing of the public reads used fastp at Q25 and MiXCR and kept productive beta chains. For every CDR3 protein sequence, its rows merge into one entry that carries the most common genes and DNA. These V and J calls rely on TCRdb rather than the paper's analysis. This sample gives approximately 150,000 distinct CDR3 sequences in total; about 8% of them show up just once. The ten largest clones capture approximately 0.78% of the sample.

This clonotype was observed a handful of times. Its antigen is still unknown. One base away there is no much larger clone; base qualities are not given. Paper-wide results and their limitations: FACS-sorted repertoires could contain abundant contaminating clonotypes from the bulk population, so computational filtering was required. A small share of clonotypes occurred in both CD4 and CD8 compartments, likely arising from convergent recombination. The secondary T-cell response was found to be weaker but faster than the primary response, with a peak reached on day 5 rather than on day 15. Because the study included only two donors, the extent to which the findings can be generalized is limited. Most clones expanded after primary vaccination were re-detected after the booster (96% of CD4 and 88% of CD8), suggesting broad memory maintenance.

Reading the label with the study, this specimen's treatment or condition is: live attenuated yellow fever vaccine strain. PBMCs were isolated from peripheral blood using a standard Ficoll-Paque protocol. CD4 and CD8 T-cell fractions were isolated with Dynabeads CD4 and CD8 positive selection kits. TriZol was used to extract RNA from bulk PBMCs, from CD4 and CD8 fractions, and from dextramer-positive and dextramer-negative fractions. The material sequenced was CD4+ T cells sorted from PBMCs, taken 5 days after the yellow fever booster vaccination. This clonotype was obtained from a young man who received the YFV17D yellow fever vaccine. The chain couples TRBV28 to TRBJ1-2; TRBD1 matches 7 bases in the middle. The nucleotides read TGTGCCAGCAGTTTATTTCGGACAGGTATTAAAGTGCAATATGGCTACACCTTC. It specifies CASSLFRTGIKVQYGYTF.